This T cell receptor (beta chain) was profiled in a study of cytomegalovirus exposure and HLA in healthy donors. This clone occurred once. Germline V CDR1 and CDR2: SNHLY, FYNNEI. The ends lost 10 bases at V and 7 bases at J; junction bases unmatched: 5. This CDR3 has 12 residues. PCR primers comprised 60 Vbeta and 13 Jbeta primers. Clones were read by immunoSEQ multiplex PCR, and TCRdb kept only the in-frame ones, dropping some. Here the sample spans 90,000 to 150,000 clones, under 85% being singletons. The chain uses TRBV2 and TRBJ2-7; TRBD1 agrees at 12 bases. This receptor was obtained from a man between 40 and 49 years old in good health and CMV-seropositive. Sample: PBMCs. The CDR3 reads CATRDRGHEQYF. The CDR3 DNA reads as TGTGCCACCCGGGACAGGGGGCATGAGCAGTACTTC.